This T cell receptor beta chain is from a study of Ad26.COV2.S vaccination and SARS-CoV-2 variants. The CDR3 covers 20 residues. Assay used: immunoSEQ multiplex PCR; TCRdb lists only in-frame clones, some missing. The data show over 85,000 clones, with 80% seen just once and approximately 15% held by the top ten. Broader study findings: The TCR breadth and depth analyses may have understated or missed part of the total T cell responses. It was found that vaccine and placebo recipients had similar non-spike TCR breadth.

In the case of this clone: Its antigen is unknown.

The sample here was peripheral blood, taken after recovery from COVID-19. This sequence joins TRBV21-1 and TRBJ1-6. TRBV21-1 is termed a pseudogene. This TCR derives from a human donor who had recovered from COVID-19. CDR3 protein: CASSNGAGHLWATYNSPLHF. In DNA form, the CDR3 reads TGTGCCAGCAGCAATGGAGCGGGACACCTTTGGGCGACCTATAATTCACCCCTCCACTTT.